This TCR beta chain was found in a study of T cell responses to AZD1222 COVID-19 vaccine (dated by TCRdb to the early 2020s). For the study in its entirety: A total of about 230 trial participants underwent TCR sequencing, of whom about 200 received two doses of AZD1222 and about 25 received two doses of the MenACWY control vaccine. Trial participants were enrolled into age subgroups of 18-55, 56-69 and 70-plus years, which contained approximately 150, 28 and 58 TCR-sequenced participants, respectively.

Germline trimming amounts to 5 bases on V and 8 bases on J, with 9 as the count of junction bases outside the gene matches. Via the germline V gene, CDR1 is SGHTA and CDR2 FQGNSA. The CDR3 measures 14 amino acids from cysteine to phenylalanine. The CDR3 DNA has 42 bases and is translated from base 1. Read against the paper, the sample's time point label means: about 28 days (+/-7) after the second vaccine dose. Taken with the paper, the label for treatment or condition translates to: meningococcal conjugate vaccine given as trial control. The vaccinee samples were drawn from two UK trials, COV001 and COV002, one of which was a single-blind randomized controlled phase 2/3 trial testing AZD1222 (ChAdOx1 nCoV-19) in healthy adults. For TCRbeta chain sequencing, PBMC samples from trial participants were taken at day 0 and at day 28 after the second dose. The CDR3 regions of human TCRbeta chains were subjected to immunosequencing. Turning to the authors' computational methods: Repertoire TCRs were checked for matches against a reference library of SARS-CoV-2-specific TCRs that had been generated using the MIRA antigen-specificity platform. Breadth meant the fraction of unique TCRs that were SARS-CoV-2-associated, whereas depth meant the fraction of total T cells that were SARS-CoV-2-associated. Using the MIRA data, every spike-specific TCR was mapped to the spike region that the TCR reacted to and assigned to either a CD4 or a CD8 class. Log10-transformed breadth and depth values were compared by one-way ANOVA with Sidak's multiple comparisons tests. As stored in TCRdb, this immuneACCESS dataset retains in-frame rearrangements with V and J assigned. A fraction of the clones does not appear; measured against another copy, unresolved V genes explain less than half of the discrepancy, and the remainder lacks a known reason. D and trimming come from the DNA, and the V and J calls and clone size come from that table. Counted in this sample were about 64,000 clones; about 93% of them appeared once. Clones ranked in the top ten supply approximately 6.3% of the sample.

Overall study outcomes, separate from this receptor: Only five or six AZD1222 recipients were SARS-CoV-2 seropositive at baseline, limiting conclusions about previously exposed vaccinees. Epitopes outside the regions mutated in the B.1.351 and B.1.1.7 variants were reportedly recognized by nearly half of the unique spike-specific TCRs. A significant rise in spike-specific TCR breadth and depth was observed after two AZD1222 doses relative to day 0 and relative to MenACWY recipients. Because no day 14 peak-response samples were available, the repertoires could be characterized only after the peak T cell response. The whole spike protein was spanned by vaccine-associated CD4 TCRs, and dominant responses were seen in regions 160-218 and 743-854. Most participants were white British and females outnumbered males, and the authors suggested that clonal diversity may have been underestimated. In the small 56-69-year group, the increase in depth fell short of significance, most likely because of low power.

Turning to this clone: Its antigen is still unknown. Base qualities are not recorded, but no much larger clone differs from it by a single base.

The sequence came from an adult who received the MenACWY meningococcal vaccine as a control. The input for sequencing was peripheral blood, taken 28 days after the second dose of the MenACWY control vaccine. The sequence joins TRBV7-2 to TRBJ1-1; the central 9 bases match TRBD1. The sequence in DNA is TGTGCCAGCAGCCCCCCCGGGACAGGGACGGAAGCTTTCTTT. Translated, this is CASSPPGTGTEAFF.